This TCR beta chain was sequenced in a study of blood T cells in healthy people across ages. Study conclusions and caveats: Roughly linearly, TCR beta diversity per million T cells fell as age increased.

The germline CDR1 and CDR2 sequences are ENHRY and SYGVKD. The CDR3 spans 12 residues. J gave up 11 bases and V 10 bases, and 10 bases lay outside the gene matches. Next came a second PCR, run for roughly 6 to 11 cycles, which used a sample-barcoded 5' primer along with a J-beta primer mix. Using its own MiXCR run on the 5' RACE reads, TCRdb lists one record per CDR3 protein. The sample lists roughly 500,000 distinct CDR3 sequences, less than 25% occurring once. Notes on this clonotype: Its antigen is unknown.

These data were also reused for a study on T cells of mothers and their children. From that second work: The M1S primer of the second PCR added sample barcodes and 2-4 random nucleotides. Each mother yielded more than 8 million TCR beta CDR3 reads. Each child yielded approximately 2.9 million reads. Regardless of relatedness, pairs show thymic selection shaping TCR recombination output in a similar manner.

The gene calls are TRBV10-3 and TRBJ2-5; 10 bases are shared with TRBD1. Sample: blood. The source is a boy aged 5 to 17 in good health. CDR3 residues: CATSPGQGTQYF. The CDR3 nucleotides read TGTGCCACGAGTCCGGGACAGGGGACGCAGTACTTC.